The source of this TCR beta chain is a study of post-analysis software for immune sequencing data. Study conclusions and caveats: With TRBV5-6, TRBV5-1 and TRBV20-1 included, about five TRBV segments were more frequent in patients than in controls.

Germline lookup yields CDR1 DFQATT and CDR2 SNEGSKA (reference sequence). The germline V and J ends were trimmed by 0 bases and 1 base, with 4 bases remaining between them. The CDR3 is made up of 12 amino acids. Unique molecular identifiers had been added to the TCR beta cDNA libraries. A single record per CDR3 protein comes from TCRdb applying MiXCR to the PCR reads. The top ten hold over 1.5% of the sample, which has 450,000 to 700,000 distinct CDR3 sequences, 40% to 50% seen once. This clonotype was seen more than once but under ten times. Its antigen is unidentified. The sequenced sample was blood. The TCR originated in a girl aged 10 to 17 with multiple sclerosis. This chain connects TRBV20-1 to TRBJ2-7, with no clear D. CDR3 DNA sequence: TGCAGTGCTAGAGAACCGTCCTACGAGCAGTACTTC. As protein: CSAREPSYEQYF.